This T cell receptor (beta chain) derives from a study of CD8 T cells in Susac syndrome. Study results and caveats: The study acknowledged a relatively small number of individuals in its TCR sequencing and HLA analysis.

This CDR3 region has 13 residues. V shed 2 bases and J shed 9 bases, with 11 bases lying between them. CDR1 and CDR2 (germline): MNHEY, SMNVEV (reference sequence). As to this clonotype: Its matching antigen is unknown.

RNA totalling roughly 0.5 to 1 ug underwent reverse transcription with random hexamers. TCRdb independently ran MiXCR on the immunoSEQ multiplex PCR reads; one entry per CDR3 protein. This sample has 400,000 or so distinct CDR3 sequences, with 85% found just once. Sequencing was performed on CD8+ T cells from PBMCs. The chain employs TRBV27 and TRBJ2-1, with D unresolved. The sequence was collected from a human donor with multiple sclerosis. The CDR3 DNA follows: TGTGCCAGCAGTTTAAGGTTAGGCCTTGAGCAGTTCTTC. Translation gives CASSLRLGLEQFF.